These 14 T cell receptor beta chains originate from one sample sequenced in a study of technical replicates of blood from a few donors. Measured with immunoSEQ multiplex PCR; TCRdb has only the in-frame clones, and not every one. The sample lists fewer than 20,000 clones, 80% to 90% occurring once. Material: PBMCs. Receptors originate from a human donor in good health.

Here the CDR3 DNA reads TGCGCCAGCAGCCAAGATCTGGGGGGACTCTCCTACGAGCAGTACTTC. Translation: CASSQDLGGLSYEQYF. V gene TRBV4-1 combines with J gene TRBJ2-7; maybe TRBD2 (6 bases). The CDR3 runs to 16 residues. Trimming shortened V by 0 bases and J by 0 bases, and 12 bases separated the two germline ends. Germline assignment: CDR1 MGHRA and CDR2 YSYEKL.

This clone was observed a single time. The chain joins TRBV27 to TRBJ2-1; 9 bases match TRBD2. The junction had 14 bases not matched to a gene; V was cut back by 7 bases and J by 7 bases. The CDR3 extends over 16 amino acids. Germline V gene data show CDR1 as MNHEY and CDR2 as SMNVEV (reference sequence). CDR3: CASTNSGRGGTNEQFF. The CDR3 DNA follows: TGTGCCAGCACAAATAGCGGGAGAGGGGGTACGAATGAGCAGTTCTTC.

The chain uses TRBV5-1 and TRBJ2-6; D possibly corresponds to TRBD2 (6 bases). In germline, CDR1 is SGHRS, CDR2 YFSETQ. Trimming removed 4 bases from V and 3 bases from J, with 11 bases in between. The CDR3 consists of 15 residues. CDR3: CASSPVADGANVLTF. In DNA, the CDR3 is TGCGCCAGCAGCCCGGTAGCGGATGGGGCCAACGTCCTGACTTTC.

The CDR3 region is CASSRRQGEGGELFF. As DNA, the CDR3 is TGTGCCAGCTCACGACGACAGGGGGAAGGCGGGGAGCTGTTTTTT. V is TRBV18 and J is TRBJ2-2; 9 nucleotides align to TRBD1. The V and J ends lost 4 bases and 7 bases, in that order; junction bases with no gene match: 7. The CDR3 covers 15 residues. CDR1 KGHSH and CDR2 LQKENI come from the germline V gene. Looking up the rest from reference TRBV18 and TRBJ2-2 gives the full variable domain: NAGVMQNPRHLVRRRGQEARLRCSPMKGHSHVYWYRQLPEEGLKFMVYLQKENIIDESGMPKERFSAEFPKEGPSILRIQQVVRGDSAAYFCASSRRQGEGGELFFGEGSRLTVL.

Details on this clone: At one end the junction does not follow the germline gene, possibly because of a read error. The gene calls are TRBV11-2 and TRBJ1-1, with TRBD1 as a possible D gene (5 bases). The CDR3 sequence is 13 residues long. The V gene's germline CDR1 is SGHAT and CDR2 FQNNGV. The CDR3 DNA reads as TGTGCCAGCAGTTTAGAGTCCCAGGGTCAAGCTTTCTTT. It specifies CASSLESQGQAFF.

The chain employs TRBV28 and TRBJ1-2, with D perhaps TRBD1 (5 bases). Trimming took off 7 bases at V and 5 bases at J, with 20 bases between the two ends. Per the germline V gene, CDR1 is MDHEN and CDR2 is SYDVKM. The CDR3 runs to 15 residues. The CDR3 region is CASTQGDGVGYGYTF. DNA of the CDR3: TGTGCCAGCACCCAAGGGGATGGGGTGGGTTATGGCTACACCTTC.

This sequence joins TRBV9 and TRBJ1-2, with D perhaps TRBD1 (5 bases). CDR3 length: 15 amino acids. V lost 3 bases, J lost 6 bases, and 18 bases lay in between. Per germline, CDR1 SGDLS and CDR2 YYNGEE. CDR3 region: CASSGQGLMFDGYTF. In nucleotides, the CDR3 is TGTGCCAGCAGCGGCCAGGGCCTGATGTTCGATGGCTACACCTTC.

The chain uses TRBV2 and TRBJ1-4; tentatively, D is TRBD1 (6 bases). Germline lookup yields CDR1 SNHLY and CDR2 FYNNEI. Trimming cost V 9 bases and J 0 bases, with 14 bases left between them. The CDR3 runs 15 residues. CDR3 DNA sequence: TGTGCCAGTAGATTACAGGGAACAACTAATGAAAAACTGTTTTTT. This gives the protein CASRLQGTTNEKLFF.

The J gene is TRBJ1-3, the V gene TRBV15; the D gene is possibly TRBD1 (6 bases). Looked up from germline, CDR1 is LNHNV and CDR2 is YYDKDF (reference sequence). The CDR3 runs 16 residues. The V gene lost 8 bases and the J gene lost 1 base, with 18 bases spanning the gap. CDR3 region: CATQPSPTGSGNTIYF. The CDR3 DNA follows: TGTGCCACCCAACCCAGTCCGACAGGTTCTGGAAACACCATATATTTT. The full variable domain, its missing parts supplied by reference TRBV15 and TRBJ1-3, is DAMVIQNPRYQVTQFGKPVTLSCSQTLNHNVMYWYQQKSSQAPKLLFHYYDKDFNNEADTPDNFQSRRPNTSFCFLDIRSPGLGDTAMYLCATQPSPTGSGNTIYFGEGSWLTVV.

This chain joins TRBV6-5 and TRBJ2-3; TRBD2 matches at 8 bases. Losses at the gene ends were 4 bases for V and 3 bases for J; bases not matched to a gene: 6. CDR3 length: 15 residues. CDR1 is MNHEY, CDR2 SVGAGI, per germline. The chain's CDR3 is CASSSSTSETDTQYF. Written as DNA, the CDR3 is TGTGCCAGCAGTTCCTCGACTAGCGAGACAGATACGCAGTATTTT.

The chain couples TRBV30 to TRBJ2-1; 7 bases map to TRBD2. This CDR3 region has 13 residues. V was pared by 4 bases and J by 9 bases, with 9 bases of the junction left unmatched. Germline V gene sequence: CDR1 GTSNPN, CDR2 SVGIG (reference sequence). The CDR3 bases are TGTGCCTGGAACCCGGGCAGCGGGGCTGAGCAGTTCTTC. This encodes CAWNPGSGAEQFF.

This rearrangement joins TRBV30 to TRBJ2-1, with TRBD2 matching over 10 bases. The CDR3 is made up of 15 amino acids. Germline V gives CDR1 GTSNPN, CDR2 SVGIG (reference sequence). The V gene end was trimmed by 4 bases and the J gene end by 6 bases; junction bases not matched to a gene: 9. As DNA, the CDR3 is TGTGCCTGGACCCATGGAGCGGGAGGGCTCAATGAGCAGTTCTTC. It yields the protein CAWTHGAGGLNEQFF.

This clone is a singleton in its sample. The chain couples TRBV19 to TRBJ2-1; 10 bases align to TRBD1. The CDR3 runs to 17 residues. Germline lookup yields CDR1 LNHDA and CDR2 SQIVND (reference sequence). The V and J ends lost 8 bases and 6 bases, in that order; junction bases with no gene match: 16. The CDR3 nucleotides are TGTGCCAGTCCGGTCCCGGGACAGGGGCCTCGGGTCAATGAGCAGTTCTTC. Translating gives CASPVPGQGPRVNEQFF.

This clone was counted once. V gene TRBV7-2 combines with J gene TRBJ1-1, with 8 nucleotides matching TRBD1. The junction had 13 bases not matched to a gene; V was cut back by 5 bases and J by 5 bases. Germline CDR1 reads SGHTA; CDR2 reads FQGNSA. The CDR3 length is 16 residues. The CDR3 spells CASSRPLGQGGTEAFF. DNA for the CDR3: TGTGCCAGCAGCCGACCCCTAGGACAGGGAGGGACTGAAGCTTTCTTT.